This passage covers 10 T cell receptor beta chains from one sample sequenced in a study of blood T cell repertoires in COVID-19. The repertoire was sequenced with immunoSEQ multiplex PCR; TCRdb's copy has only in-frame clones and lacks some. This sample carries 410,000 or so clones, 89% of them seen once, and the ten largest clones take 1.5% to 1.7%. What was sequenced was peripheral blood. Every receptor here comes from a woman aged 40 to 50 with COVID-19, enrolled during active disease.

The chain combines TRBV29-1 with TRBJ2-7; 7 bases fit TRBD1. Germline CDR1 is SQVTM and CDR2 is ANQGSEA. This CDR3 contains 13 residues. V was clipped by 4 bases and J by 5 bases; unmatched bases: 8. The DNA of the CDR3 is TGCAGCGTTGGAAAGGGGGCGGGCCACGAGCAGTACTTC. Translating it yields CSVGKGAGHEQYF.

The J gene is TRBJ1-5, the V gene TRBV7-8, with D perhaps matching TRBD1 (5 bases). Germline V lookup: CDR1 SGHVS, CDR2 FQNEAQ. The V end was cut by 4 bases, the J end by 2 bases, with 18 bases between. This CDR3 is 17 amino acids long. CDR3 DNA: TGTGCCAGCAGCTCGGTCGGGGGGTACGGTGGCAATCAGCCCCAGCATTTT. This translates into CASSSVGGYGGNQPQHF.

The V and J genes are TRBV7-6 and TRBJ1-5; TRBD1 matches at 7 bases. Germline-derived CDR1 and CDR2 are SGHVS and FNYEAQ. The CDR3 loop spans 15 amino acids. V dropped 6 bases and J dropped 0; count of bases not matched to a gene: 5. The CDR3, as DNA: TGTGCCAGCAGACTGGGACAGAATAGCAATCAGCCCCAGCATTTT. This translates into CASRLGQNSNQPQHF.

The chain recombines TRBV2 with TRBJ1-5, with 8 bases lining up with TRBD1. CDR1 is SNHLY, CDR2 FYNNEI, per germline. The CDR3 covers 14 residues. The ends lost 4 bases at V and 6 bases at J; junction bases unmatched: 5. The CDR3 DNA reads as TGTGCCAGCAGTGGAACAGGGGGTCTTCAGCCCCAGCATTTT. Translating gives CASSGTGGLQPQHF.

The chain is built from TRBV28 and TRBJ1-1, with TRBD1 matching 8 bases. J gave up 5 bases and V 5 bases, and 7 bases lay outside the gene matches. Germline V CDR1 and CDR2: MDHEN, SYDVKM. The CDR3 extends over 14 amino acids. CDR3 residues: CASSQGAGRTEAFF. The DNA of the CDR3 is TGTGCCAGCAGTCAGGGGGCAGGAAGGACTGAAGCTTTCTTT.

The rearrangement links TRBV7-2 to TRBJ1-5; TRBD1 is a possible D gene (6 bases). Germline values: CDR1 SGHTA, CDR2 FQGNSA. V shed 7 bases and J shed 4 bases, with 11 bases lying between them. CDR3 length: 13 amino acids. As DNA, the CDR3 is TGTGCCAGCAATCAGGGGCAGAATCAGCCCCAGCATTTT. Residues: CASNQGQNQPQHF.

The V call is TRBV27, the J call TRBJ2-7; weak D call: TRBD2 (6 bases). Germline-derived CDR1 and CDR2 are MNHEY and SMNVEV (reference sequence). This CDR3 region has 13 residues. V was cut by 1 base and J by 6 bases, with 10 bases left in between. The CDR3 bases are TGTGCCAGCAGTTTATTCGGGGGTGGCGAGCAGTACTTC. Its translation: CASSLFGGGEQYF.

This rearrangement joins TRBV6-6 to TRBJ1-3; the match to TRBD1 covers 9 bases. From germline, CDR1 is MNHNY and CDR2 SVGAGI (reference sequence). Unmatched junction bases numbered 15, after V lost 5 bases and J lost 1 base. The CDR3 runs 19 residues. CDR3 in amino acids: CASSPSFPTGGFSGNTIYF. As DNA, the CDR3 is TGTGCCAGCAGTCCTTCTTTTCCGACAGGGGGGTTTTCTGGAAACACCATATATTTT.

The chain is built from TRBV7-3 and TRBJ1-6, with D perhaps matching TRBD1 (6 bases). With 2 bases removed from V and 1 base from J, the gap between germline ends came to 12 bases. CDR3 size: 17 residues. Germline assignment: CDR1 SGHTA and CDR2 FQGTGA. The CDR3 sequence is CASSLGARGSYNSPLHF. CDR3 in DNA: TGTGCCAGCAGCTTAGGTGCCAGGGGATCCTATAATTCACCCCTCCACTTT.

This clone was seen only once. CDR3 nucleotide sequence: TGTGCCAGCAGGGGAGCTCCCAATGAAAAACTGTTTTTT. Translation gives CASRGAPNEKLFF. The chain links TRBV2 to TRBJ1-4; unclear D gene. Germline assignment: CDR1 SNHLY and CDR2 FYNNEI. The V end was cut by 6 bases, the J end by 5 bases, with 10 bases between. CDR3 length: 13 residues. The complete variable domain, with remaining parts taken from reference TRBV2 and TRBJ1-4, reads EPEVTQTPSHQVTQMGQEVILRCVPISNHLYFYWYRQILGQKVEFLVSFYNNEISEKSEIFDDQFSVERPDGSNFTLKIRSTKLEDSAMYFCASRGAPNEKLFFGSGTQLSVL.